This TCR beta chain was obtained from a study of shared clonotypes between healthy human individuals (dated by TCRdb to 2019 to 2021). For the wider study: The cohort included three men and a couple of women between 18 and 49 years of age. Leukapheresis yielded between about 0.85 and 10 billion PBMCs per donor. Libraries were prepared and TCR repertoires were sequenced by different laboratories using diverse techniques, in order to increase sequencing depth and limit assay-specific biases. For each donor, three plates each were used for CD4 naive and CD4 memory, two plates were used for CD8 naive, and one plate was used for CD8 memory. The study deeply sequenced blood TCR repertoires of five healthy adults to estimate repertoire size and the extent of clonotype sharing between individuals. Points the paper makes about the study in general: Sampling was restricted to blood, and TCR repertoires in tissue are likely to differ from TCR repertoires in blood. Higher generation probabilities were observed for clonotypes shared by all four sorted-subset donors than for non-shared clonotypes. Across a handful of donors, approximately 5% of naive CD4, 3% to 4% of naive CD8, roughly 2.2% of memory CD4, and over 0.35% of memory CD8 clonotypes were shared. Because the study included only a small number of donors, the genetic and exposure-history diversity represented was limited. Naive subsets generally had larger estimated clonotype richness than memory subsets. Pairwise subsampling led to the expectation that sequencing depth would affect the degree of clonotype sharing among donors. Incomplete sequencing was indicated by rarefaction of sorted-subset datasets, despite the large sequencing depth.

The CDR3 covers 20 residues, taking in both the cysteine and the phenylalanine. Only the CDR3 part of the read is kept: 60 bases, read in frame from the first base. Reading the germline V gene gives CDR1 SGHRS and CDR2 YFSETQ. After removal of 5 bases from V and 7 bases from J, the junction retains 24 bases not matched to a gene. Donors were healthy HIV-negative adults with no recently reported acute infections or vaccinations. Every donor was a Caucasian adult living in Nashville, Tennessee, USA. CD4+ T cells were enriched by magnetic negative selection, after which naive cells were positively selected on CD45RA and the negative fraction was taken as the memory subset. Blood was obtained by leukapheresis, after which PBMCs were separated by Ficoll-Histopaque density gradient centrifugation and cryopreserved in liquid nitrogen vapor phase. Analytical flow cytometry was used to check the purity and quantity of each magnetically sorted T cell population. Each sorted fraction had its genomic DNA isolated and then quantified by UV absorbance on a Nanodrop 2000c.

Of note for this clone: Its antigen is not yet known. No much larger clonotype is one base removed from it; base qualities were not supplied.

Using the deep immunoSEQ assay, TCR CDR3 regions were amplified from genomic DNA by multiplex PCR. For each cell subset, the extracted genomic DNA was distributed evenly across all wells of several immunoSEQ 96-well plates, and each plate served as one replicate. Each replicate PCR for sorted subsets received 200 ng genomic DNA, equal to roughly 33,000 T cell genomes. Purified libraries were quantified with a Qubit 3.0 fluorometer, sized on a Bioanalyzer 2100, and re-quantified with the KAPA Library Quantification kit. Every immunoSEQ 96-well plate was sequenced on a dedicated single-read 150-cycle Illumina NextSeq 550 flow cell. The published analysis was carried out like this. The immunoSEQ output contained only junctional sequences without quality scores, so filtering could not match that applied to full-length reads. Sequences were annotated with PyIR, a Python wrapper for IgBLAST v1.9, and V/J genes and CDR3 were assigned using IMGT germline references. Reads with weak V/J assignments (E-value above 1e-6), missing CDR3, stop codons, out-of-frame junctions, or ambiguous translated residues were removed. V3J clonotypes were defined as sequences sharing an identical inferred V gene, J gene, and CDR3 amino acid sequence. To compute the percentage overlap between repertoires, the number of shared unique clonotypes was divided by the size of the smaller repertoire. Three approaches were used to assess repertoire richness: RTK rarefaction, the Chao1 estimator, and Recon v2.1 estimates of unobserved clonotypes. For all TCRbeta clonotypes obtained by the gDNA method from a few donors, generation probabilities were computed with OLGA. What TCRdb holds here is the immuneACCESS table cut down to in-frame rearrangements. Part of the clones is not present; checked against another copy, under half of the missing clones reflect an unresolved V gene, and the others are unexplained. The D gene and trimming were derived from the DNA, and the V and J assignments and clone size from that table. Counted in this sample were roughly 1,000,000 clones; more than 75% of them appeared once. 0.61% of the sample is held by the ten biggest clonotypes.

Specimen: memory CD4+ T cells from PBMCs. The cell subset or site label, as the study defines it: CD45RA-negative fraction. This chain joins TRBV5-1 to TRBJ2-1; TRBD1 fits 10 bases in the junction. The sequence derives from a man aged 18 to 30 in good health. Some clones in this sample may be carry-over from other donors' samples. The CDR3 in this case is CASRGLFRPDRGRLGNEQFF. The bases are TGCGCCAGCAGGGGCCTTTTCCGGCCCGACAGGGGGCGTTTGGGGAATGAGCAGTTCTTC.